This entry lists 21 T cell receptor beta chains sequenced from one sample in a study of early T cells in non-severe SARS-CoV-2 infection (dated by TCRdb to the early 2020s). Libraries were prepared through 5' RACE. Sequencing used a NextSeq 500. The public sequencing data were trimmed at Q25 with fastp and processed into clonotypes with MiXCR by TCRdb, which kept only in-frame beta chains. For every CDR3 protein sequence, its rows merge into one entry that carries the most common genes and DNA. The sample has 61,000 or so distinct CDR3 sequences on record, around 13% of them singletons. The ten biggest clones cover approximately 1.1% of the sample. Material: whole blood, obtained at baseline. Receptor source: an adult who was a healthcare worker with PCR-confirmed SARS-CoV-2 infection or an uninfected control (not recorded which). The donor label of this sample is uncertain.

This clonotype has ten or more counts. The V call is TRBV3-1, the J call TRBJ1-3, with D tentatively TRBD1 (5 bases). The V and J ends lost 4 bases and 7 bases respectively, with 5 bases between them. Germline values: CDR1 LGHDT, CDR2 YNNKEL (reference sequence). The CDR3 has 11 residues. CDR3 DNA sequence: TGTGCCAGCAGCCGGGGGAACACCATATATTTT. The encoded protein is CASSRGNTIYF.

V is TRBV20-1 and J is TRBJ2-1; D is unresolved. The CDR3 is made up of 12 amino acids. In germline, CDR1 is DFQATT, CDR2 SNEGSKA (reference sequence). V lost 3 bases to trimming and J lost 8 bases, with 11 bases between them. The CDR3 nucleotides are TGCAGTGCTAGTTCGGCGTGGGATGAGCAGTTCTTC. It codes for CSASSAWDEQFF.

The V and J genes are TRBV24-1 and TRBJ1-1; the D is unclear. This CDR3 comprises 13 residues. CDR1 and CDR2 (germline): KGHDR, SFDVKD. Trimming shortened V by 1 base and J by 7 bases, and 9 bases separated the two germline ends. CDR3 in amino acids: CATSDFRKNEAFF. CDR3 in DNA: TGTGCCACCAGTGATTTTAGGAAAAATGAAGCTTTCTTT.

This clonotype has a handful of counts. The V gene is TRBV29-1, the J gene TRBJ1-3; D uncertain. V was shortened by 1 base and J by 0 bases, with 13 bases between the two germline ends. Germline V lookup: CDR1 SQVTM, CDR2 ANQGSEA. This CDR3 has 16 amino acids. CDR3 in amino acids: CSVEAFGTYSGNTIYF. Written as DNA, the CDR3 is TGCAGCGTTGAAGCATTTGGCACCTACTCTGGAAACACCATATATTTT.

This clonotype was observed a handful of times. The chain recombines TRBV20-1 with TRBJ1-1; the D gene is possibly TRBD1 (6 bases). Trimming pared 6 bases from V and 0 bases from J, leaving 14 bases between. CDR1 is DFQATT, CDR2 SNEGSKA, per germline (reference sequence). The CDR3 totals 14 residues. This CDR3 reads CSAVQGSMNTEAFF. The CDR3 coding sequence is TGCAGTGCCGTACAGGGCTCCATGAACACTGAAGCTTTCTTT.

In DNA form, the CDR3 reads TGTGCCAGCAGCGCAGCGAGGGGGACCAAAAACATTCAGTACTTC. It is translated as CASSAARGTKNIQYF. The V gene is TRBV21-1, the J gene TRBJ2-4; the DNA was not used to check the table's D call, TRBD1. TRBV21-1 is deemed a pseudogene. This CDR3 contains 15 residues.

The CDR3 sequence: CASSSEPYEQYV. Here the CDR3 DNA reads TGTGCCAGCAGCTCGGAACCCTACGAGCAGTACGTC. V usage is TRBV7-9 and J usage is TRBJ2-7, with no clear D. Germline V gene lookup returns CDR1 SEHNR and CDR2 FQNEAQ (reference sequence). The CDR3 extends over 12 amino acids. V was trimmed by 4 bases and J by 2 bases, leaving 6 bases between them.

The rearrangement links TRBV7-3 to TRBJ2-3; a weak D match, TRBD1 (6 bases). This CDR3 region has 15 residues. V was clipped by 5 bases and J by 6 bases, with 18 bases between them. The germline CDR1 and CDR2 sequences are SGHTA and FQGTGA. The CDR3 DNA reads TGTGCCAGCAGCCCCGATATAGGGGGTGGTGATACGCAGTATTTT. Its protein is CASSPDIGGGDTQYF.

This clonotype showed up just a few times. The chain carries TRBV18 and TRBJ2-6, with D uncertain. The CDR3 totals 17 residues. Germline assignment: CDR1 KGHSH and CDR2 LQKENI. V was pared by 3 bases and J by 0 bases, with 12 bases between. CDR3 region: CASSPRLRSSGANVLTF. DNA for the CDR3: TGTGCCAGCTCACCCAGATTGCGGTCCTCTGGGGCCAACGTCCTGACTTTC.

With regard to this clonotype: The conserved final phenylalanine or tryptophan is absent from the CDR3, which likely points to a read error. Because the CDR3's place on the DNA is in doubt, the DNA is left out and the CDR3 is given as listed by TCRdb. The chain is built from TRBV20-1 and TRBJ1-1. The CDR3 is 8 residues long, counting both termini. Germline CDR1 reads DFQATT; CDR2 reads SNEGSKA (reference sequence). The CDR3 reads CSASGLTI.

This clonotype has just a few counts. The gene calls are TRBV27 and TRBJ2-1; TRBD1 matches 9 bases. V lost 0 bases, J lost 4 bases, and 13 bases stayed unmatched. This CDR3 contains 19 residues. In germline, CDR1 is MNHEY, CDR2 SMNVEV (reference sequence). CDR3 in DNA: TGTGCCAGCAGTTTATCGCCGATTCCGGGACAGGGAGCGTACAATGAGCAGTTCTTC. It is translated as CASSLSPIPGQGAYNEQFF.

This clonotype was picked up a small number of times. The J gene is TRBJ2-7, the V gene TRBV7-2; 9 bases match TRBD2. Germline CDR1 and CDR2: SGHTA and FQGNSA. V gave up 3 bases and J gave up 4 bases; unmatched junction bases: 7. The CDR3 consists of 15 residues. CDR3 in amino acids: CASSLRRGGGYEQYV. As DNA, the CDR3 is TGTGCCAGCAGCTTGAGGCGGGGGGGAGGATACGAGCAGTACGTC.

This chain joins TRBV6-6 and TRBJ2-5; D gene ambiguous. The V end was cut by 10 bases, the J end by 7 bases, with 22 bases between. Looked up from germline, CDR1 is MNHNY and CDR2 is SVGAGI (reference sequence). The CDR3 has 14 amino acids. DNA for the CDR3: TGTGCCACCCGGTTACCCTGGGAAATGGGGACCCAGTACTTC. It is translated as CATRLPWEMGTQYF.

J is TRBJ2-3 and V is TRBV5-1, with 11 bases fitting TRBD2. Germline assignment: CDR1 SGHRS and CDR2 YFSETQ. The V gene end was trimmed by 1 base and the J gene end by 5 bases; junction bases not matched to a gene: 3. The CDR3 totals 15 residues. The DNA of the CDR3 is TGCGCCAGCAGCTTGAGCCTAGCGGGGGGAGATACGCAGTATTTT. Encoded protein: CASSLSLAGGDTQYF.

The V gene is TRBV27, the J gene TRBJ2-5, with a possible D match to TRBD2 (6 bases). Germline V gene lookup returns CDR1 MNHEY and CDR2 SMNVEV (reference sequence). This CDR3 spans 13 amino acids. The V end lost 2 bases, the J end lost 5 bases, and 9 bases lay between the germline ends. CDR3 DNA: TGTGCCAGCAGTTTAAGCGGGCCTGAGACCCAGTACTTC. This codes for CASSLSGPETQYF.

The rearrangement uses TRBV4-2 and TRBJ2-7; TRBD2 matches 9 bases. The V gene end was trimmed by 4 bases and the J gene end by 2 bases; junction bases not matched to a gene: 6. The CDR3 runs 15 residues. CDR1 and CDR2 (germline): LGHNA, YNFKEQ. The CDR3 region has the DNA TGTGCCAGCAGCCGGGGGAGCGGGGGGACCTACGAGCAGTACGTC. As protein: CASSRGSGGTYEQYV.

This clonotype was observed a few times. This sequence joins TRBV15 and TRBJ2-5, with D uncertain. Germline CDR1 LNHNV, CDR2 YYDKDF (reference sequence). This CDR3 spans 15 amino acids. V was trimmed by 1 base and J by 5 bases, leaving 14 bases between them. CDR3 residues: CATSRVRSPLETQYF. Written as DNA, the CDR3 is TGTGCCACCAGCAGAGTCCGGTCCCCCCTGGAGACCCAGTACTTC.

This clonotype was seen a handful of times. This chain uses TRBV21-1 with TRBJ2-7. TRBV21-1 is a pseudogene locus. The length of the CDR3 is 12 residues. CDR3 nucleotides: TGTGCCAGCAGCAAAGCTGCCTACGAGCAGTACGTC. It yields the protein CASSKAAYEQYV.

This clonotype was observed a handful of times. The chain combines TRBV9 with TRBJ2-2; 7 positions agree with TRBD2. The CDR3 runs to 16 residues. Germline CDR1 is SGDLS and CDR2 is YYNGEE. After removal of 0 bases from V and 4 bases from J, the junction contained 6 bases not matched to a gene. In DNA form, the CDR3 reads TGTGCCAGCAGCGTAGCTCCTAGCGGACGCACCGGGGAGCTGTTTTTT. This codes for CASSVAPSGRTGELFF.

This clonotype has a handful of counts. The V gene is TRBV5-4, the J gene TRBJ2-2; D perhaps matches TRBD2 (6 bases). The ends were cut back, 0 bases at V and 6 bases at J, with 12 bases in the middle. This CDR3 spans 15 amino acids. Germline V gene lookup returns CDR1 SGHNT and CDR2 YYREEE (reference sequence). The CDR3 sequence: CASSLGLVSSGELFF. Written as DNA, the CDR3 is TGTGCCAGCAGCTTGGGACTAGTCAGCTCCGGGGAGCTGTTTTTT.

The V gene is TRBV6-1, the J gene TRBJ2-2; TRBD2 is a possible D gene (5 bases). The CDR3 totals 16 residues. Trimming removed 0 bases from V and 3 bases from J, with 11 bases in between. The germline V gene encodes CDR1 MNHNS and CDR2 SASEGT. CDR3 in amino acids: CASSEARGRDTGELFF. In nucleotides, the CDR3 is TGTGCCAGCAGTGAAGCACGGGGAAGGGACACCGGGGAGCTGTTTTTT.